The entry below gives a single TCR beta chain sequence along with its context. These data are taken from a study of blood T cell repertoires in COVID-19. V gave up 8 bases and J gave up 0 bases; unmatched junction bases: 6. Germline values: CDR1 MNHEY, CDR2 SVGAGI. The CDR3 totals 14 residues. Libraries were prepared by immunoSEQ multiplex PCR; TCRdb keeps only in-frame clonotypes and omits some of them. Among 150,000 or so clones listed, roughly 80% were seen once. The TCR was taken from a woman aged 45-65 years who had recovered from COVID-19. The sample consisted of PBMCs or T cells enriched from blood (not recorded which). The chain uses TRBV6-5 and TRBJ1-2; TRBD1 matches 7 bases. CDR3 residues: CASGRQGANYGYTF. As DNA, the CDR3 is TGTGCCAGCGGTAGACAGGGAGCTAACTATGGCTACACCTTC.